These 6 T cell receptor beta chains originate from one sample sequenced in a study of breast tumors, draining lymph nodes, adjacent tissues. From the multiplex PCR reads, TCRdb called clonotypes with MiXCR, one entry per CDR3 protein. The data contain 290,000 or so distinct CDR3 sequences, over 25% of them seen just once; the ten biggest clones take up around 1.1%. The lymph nodes were axillary draining lymph nodes from breast cancer patients. The sequencing input was axillary lymph node tissue. All receptors derive from a female donor with breast cancer. Some clones in this sample may be carry-over from other donors' samples.

This clonotype came up many times. V and J are TRBV29-1 and TRBJ2-3; D unclear. The ends were cut back, 5 bases at V and 0 bases at J, with 9 bases in the middle. Germline V CDR1 and CDR2: SQVTM, ANQGSEA. The CDR3 consists of 13 residues. DNA of the CDR3: TGCAGCGTTCCCCGACAAAGCACAGATACGCAGTATTTT. Translated, it gives CSVPRQSTDTQYF.

This chain connects TRBV2 to TRBJ2-7; the match to TRBD2 covers 13 bases. The CDR3 spans 15 residues. The V gene's germline CDR1 is SNHLY and CDR2 FYNNEI. J lost 9 bases, V lost 4 bases, and 9 bases had no gene match. The CDR3 region has the DNA TGTGCCAGCAGTGGACTAGCGGGAGGCTCAGGAGGGCAGTACTTC. It translates to CASSGLAGGSGGQYF.

With regard to this clonotype: Relative to the germline gene, one junction end is altered; a read error may explain this. The V and J genes are TRBV7-3 and TRBJ1-1, with 7 bases matching TRBD1. Germline lookup yields CDR1 SGHTA and CDR2 FQGTGA. The CDR3 is 15 residues long. CDR3 in amino acids: CASSLMSGGQAEASF. The CDR3 nucleotides read TGTGCCAGCAGCTTAATGTCAGGAGGACAGGCAGAAGCTTCCTTT.

As concerns this clonotype: This may be a read error, as it is one base from a much larger clone. V gene TRBV12-3 or TRBV12-4 combines with J gene TRBJ2-7; D unresolved. Trimming shortened V by 5 bases and J by 0 bases, and 11 bases separated the two germline ends. This CDR3 spans 14 amino acids. For the CDR3, the DNA is TGTGCCAGCAGTACCTCGGCAACCTCCTACGAGCAGTACTTC. Protein: CASSTSATSYEQYF.

Points on this clonotype: This sequence may be a read error, since a much larger clone differs from it by one base. The rearrangement joins TRBV12-3 or TRBV12-4 to TRBJ2-3, with 11 bases identical to TRBD2. The ends lost 6 bases at V and 11 bases at J; junction bases unmatched: 13. The CDR3 is 15 residues long. The CDR3 DNA reads TGTGCCAGCAGCAGCCTAGCGGGAGGCCTTTTGGTGCAGTATTTT. This gives the protein CASSSLAGGLLVQYF.

This clonotype was observed at least ten times. DNA of the CDR3: TGTGCCAGTAGTCTCGGACAGGTCGGTACGGGAAACACCATATATTTT. Encoded protein: CASSLGQVGTGNTIYF. V and J are TRBV19 and TRBJ1-3, with 7 bases identical to TRBD1. Trimming at V came to 5 bases and at J to 4 bases, leaving 11 bases not matched to a gene. The CDR3 has 16 residues. Per the germline V gene, CDR1 is LNHDA and CDR2 is SQIVND (reference sequence).